The rows below give T cell receptor beta chains drawn from one sample of a study of vaccination and CD4 T cells after COVID-19. TCRdb fed the PCR reads into MiXCR, producing one record per CDR3 protein. The sample has about 25,000 distinct CDR3 sequences; roughly 42% are singletons. The antigens these receptors bind are not known. Sequencing input: CD4+ T cells from blood, cultured in vitro. These receptors were taken from a human donor who had recovered from COVID-19. Both conserved end residues are part of each CDR3. D genes are given only for firm matches. Where a row states a size, it is once, few, many or the class of an expanded clone; other rows omit it.

TRBJ1-6 TRBD1 TRBV28 . TGTGCCAGCAGTCTGGACAGGGGGATTTATAATTCACCCCTCCACTTT CASSLDRGIYNSPLHF
TRBJ1-2 . TRBV5-5 . TGTGCCAGCAGCGTCACAGGGACCTATGGCTACACCTTC CASSVTGTYGYTF
TRBJ1-5 . TRBV7-8 . TGTGCCAGCAGCATTGTTCGGCCAGGGGATAGCAATCAGCCCCAGCATTTT CASSIVRPGDSNQPQHF
TRBJ1-6 TRBD1 TRBV28 . TGTGCCAGCAGTTCGAGGGGGCTCAATTCACCCCTCCACTTT CASSSRGLNSPLHF
TRBJ2-3 . TRBV20-1 . TGCAGTGCTAGAGATGTCAGCACAGATACGCAGTATTTT CSARDVSTDTQYF
TRBJ2-2 TRBD1 TRBV4-2 . TGTGCCAGCAGCCAGCAACAGGGGACCGGGGAGCTGTTTTTT CASSQQQGTGELFF
TRBJ2-7 . TRBV5-8 . TGTGCCAGCAGCTTGCCGACCGGCCCATACGAGCAGTACTTC CASSLPTGPYEQYF
TRBJ2-1 TRBD1 TRBV15 . TGTGCCACCCGGGACAGGGGTGGTGGAAATGAGCAGTTCTTC CATRDRGGGNEQFF
TRBJ1-1 . TRBV27 few TGTGCCAGCAGTTTACGCCGATGGGGGACACCCAGGGAGAACACTGAAGCTTTCTTT CASSLRRWGTPRENTEAFF
TRBJ2-4 . TRBV10-3 . TGTGCCATCAGTGACCCCCTAGCCAAAAACATTCAGTACTTC CAISDPLAKNIQYF
TRBJ1-5 . TRBV19 few TGTGCCAGTACTCCATCAGGGCGCAATCAGCCCCAGCATTTT CASTPSGRNQPQHF
TRBJ2-1 . TRBV27 few TGTGCCAGCAGTTTATCGTATGGGGTTCAGTCGCGAGAGCAGTTCTTC CASSLSYGVQSREQFF
TRBJ1-6 . TRBV20-1 . TGCAGTGCTAGAGATCAGGGGCAGGGTAGTTCTAATTCACCCCTCCACTTT CSARDQGQGSSNSPLHF
TRBJ2-7 TRBD2 TRBV7-8 . TGTGCCACCAGCCAACTAGCGGAGTACGAGCAGTACTTC CATSQLAEYEQYF
TRBJ2-5 . TRBV11-2 . TGTGCCAGCCAACAGGGCGCGTATGAGACCCAGTACTTC CASQQGAYETQYF
TRBJ2-7 . TRBV27 . TGTGCCAGCAGTTTAGGGACGGGACTTCCCTACGAGCAGTACTTC CASSLGTGLPYEQYF
TRBJ2-7 TRBD1 TRBV6-1 . TGTGCCAGCAGCCGGGGACAGGGTCGGTACGAGCAGTACTTC CASSRGQGRYEQYF
TRBJ1-2 . TRBV6-1 few TGTGCCAGCAGTAGACAGGAGAACTATGGCTACACCTTC CASSRQENYGYTF
TRBJ2-6 TRBD1 TRBV24-1 . TGTGCCACTTCGGGACAGGGGAGCTCTGGGGCCAACGTCCTGACTTTC CATSGQGSSGANVLTF
TRBJ2-7 . TRBV25-1 once TGTGCCAGCAGTGACAGGATACACTACGAGCAGTACTTC CASSDRIHYEQYF
TRBJ1-1 . TRBV5-1 . TGCGCCAGCAGCTCCGCGGCGTTGAACACTGAAGCTTTCTTT CASSSAALNTEAFF
TRBJ2-6 . TRBV11-2 . TGTGCCAGCAGACCTACAGGGAGGATATCCTCTGGGGCCAACGTCCTGACTTTC CASRPTGRISSGANVLTF
TRBJ2-1 . TRBV6-1 few TGTGCCAGCAGTGAGTCCAGGACCAATGAGCAGTTCTTC CASSESRTNEQFF
TRBJ2-7 . TRBV2 few TGTGCCAGCAGTGAAGCGTCCCTAGACTACGAGCAGTACTTC CASSEASLDYEQYF
TRBJ2-3 . TRBV12-3/TRBV12-4 . TGTGCCAGCAGTTTCAGGAACTGGGATACGCAGTATTTT CASSFRNWDTQYF
TRBJ2-1 TRBD2 TRBV2 . TGTGCCAGCAGTGAGGGACCCGCTAGCGGGGGGCATGAGCAGTTCTTC CASSEGPASGGHEQFF
TRBJ2-3 TRBD2 TRBV6-4 . TGTGCCAGCAATCCGGGACTAGCGGAGGGGGGAGATACGCAGTATTTT CASNPGLAEGGDTQYF
TRBJ2-7 . TRBV28 . TGTGCCAGCAGTTTCCCGGTGGGGAGCGGCTCCTACGAGCAGTACTTC CASSFPVGSGSYEQYF
TRBJ1-1 . TRBV7-9 . TGTGCCAGCAGCCAAGGGTGGGGGTATGTGGACACTGAAGCTTTCTTT CASSQGWGYVDTEAFF
TRBJ2-7 TRBD1 TRBV5-1 . TGCGCCAGCAGCTTGCCAGGACAGGAGTCCTACGAGCAGTACTTC CASSLPGQESYEQYF
TRBJ1-2 TRBD1 TRBV27 few TGTGCCAGCAGTTTCTACGACAGGGGGCCTGGGGGCTACACCTTC CASSFYDRGPGGYTF
TRBJ1-1 TRBD1 TRBV7-9 few TGTGCCAGCAGCCCCGGGACAGGGGGAACTGAAGCTTTCTTT CASSPGTGGTEAFF
TRBJ1-1 TRBD1 TRBV6-2/TRBV6-3 . TGTGCCAGCAGGGGTACAGGGGGCGGCACTGAAGCTTTCTTT CASRGTGGGTEAFF
TRBJ1-2 TRBD1 TRBV2 . TGTGCCAGCAGTGAGGGGACAGGGGCCTATGGCTACACCTTC CASSEGTGAYGYTF
TRBJ2-3 TRBD1 TRBV27 . TGTGCCAGCAGTTTGACCCGGACAGGGGGCTTTAGCACAGATACGCAGTATTTT CASSLTRTGGFSTDTQYF
TRBJ1-1 TRBD1 TRBV11-2 few TGTGCCAGCAGCTTAGTCCTGGGACAGGGGTACACTGAAGCTTTCTTT CASSLVLGQGYTEAFF
TRBJ2-7 TRBD2 TRBV18 . TGTGCCAGCTCTCCGGGGGGACGGAGATACGAGCAGTACTTC CASSPGGRRYEQYF
TRBJ1-6 . TRBV7-6 . TGTGCCAGCAGCTCTTCGGGGGGTGCTAATTCACCCCTCCACTTT CASSSSGGANSPLHF
TRBJ1-5 . TRBV6-2/TRBV6-3 few TGTGCCAGCAGTTACTCGGCAGGGTCGGGCAATCAGCCCCAGCATTTT CASSYSAGSGNQPQHF
TRBJ1-5 . TRBV19 . TGTGCCAGTAGTATATACGGTGGAGATCAGCCCCGGCATTTT CASSIYGGDQPRHF
TRBJ2-5 TRBD1 TRBV12-3/TRBV12-4 . TGTGCCAGCAGCTACCGGGACAGGGGTGGAGAGACCCAGTACTTC CASSYRDRGGETQYF
TRBJ2-7 TRBD1 TRBV7-3 . TGTGCCAGCAGCCCCGGGGACAGGTTCTCTTACGAGCAGTACTTC CASSPGDRFSYEQYF
TRBJ2-7 TRBD1 TRBV6-1 once TGTGCCAGCAGTGTCAGGACAGGCCCCTACGAGCAGTACTTC CASSVRTGPYEQYF
TRBJ2-4 . TRBV21-1 . TGTGCCAGCAGCAAAGTCGGGACAGGGCCCTCTCTGGCCAAAAACATTCAGTACTTC CASSKVGTGPSLAKNIQYF
TRBJ2-7 TRBD1 TRBV10-1 . TGCGCCAGCAGTGAGGCCCCGACAGGGCCGAATAGCGAGCAGTACTTC CASSEAPTGPNSEQYF
TRBJ2-5 TRBD2 TRBV7-8 . TGTGCCAGCAGCCCCACCGCAGGACTAGCGGTTGAGACCCAGTACTTC CASSPTAGLAVETQYF
TRBJ2-1 . TRBV20-1 . TGCAGTGCTAGGGGGGGCTACAATGAGCAGTTCTTC CSARGGYNEQFF
TRBJ1-1 TRBD1 TRBV2 few TGTGCCAGCACCCGACTGGGACAGGGGAGAACTGCTTTCTTT CASTRLGQGRTAFF
TRBJ1-2 TRBD1 TRBV6-5 few TGTGCCAGCAGTTACTCGGCAGGGGGGATGTATGGCTACACCTTC CASSYSAGGMYGYTF
TRBJ2-7 . TRBV5-4 . TGTGCCAGCAGCTTGGAACTTTACGAGCAGTACTTC CASSLELYEQYF
TRBJ2-1 TRBD2 TRBV6-4 . TGTGCCAGCAGTCGCACTAGCGGGTACAATGAGCAGTTCTTC CASSRTSGYNEQFF
TRBJ1-2 TRBD1 TRBV5-4 few TGTGCCAGCAGCATTACAGGGGTCCATGGCTACACCTTC CASSITGVHGYTF
TRBJ2-3 . TRBV7-5 . . CISVPEVIYQGRCTDTQYF
TRBJ2-5 . TRBV27 few TGTGCCAGCAGCGAAACCGGGACGGTAGAGACCCAGTACTTC CASSETGTVETQYF
TRBJ1-1 . TRBV7-7 few TGTGCCAGCAGCTTAGAGCGAGACACTGAAGCTTTCTTT CASSLERDTEAFF